In this sample, the clone carrying this TCR beta chain turned up once. Its antigen is undetermined. This may stem from a read error, because a much larger clone lies one nucleotide away. Both iRepertoire HTBI primers and Arm-PCR of CDR3 regions were used to build the TCR beta libraries. A single record per CDR3 protein comes from TCRdb applying MiXCR to the multiplex PCR reads. Among about 560,000 distinct CDR3 sequences, 15% to 20% were seen once, and the ten largest hold about 11%. The sample belongs to a study of regulatory T cells in long-lasting Graves disease. General study results and limits: When disease was persistent, TRBV28, TRBJ1-2 and TRBJ2-5 were the favored segments.

Time point noted: newly diagnosed GD, antithyroid drugs for less than 3 months. Preparation of the TCR library used RNA extracted from PBMCs. The CDR3 has 15 amino acids. The germline gives CDR1 GTSNPN, CDR2 SVGIG (reference sequence). Trimming cost V 3 bases and J 0 bases; bases outside gene matches: 2. This sample also belongs to another study, concerning T cells in Graves' hyperthyroidism and ophthalmopathy. That work contributes: For Graves' hyperthyroidism to be stable, ophthalmopathy could not progress within 18 months.

The TCR comes from a man between 18 and 35 years old with Graves disease. The material was peripheral blood mononuclear cells (PBMCs), obtained at new diagnosis, from a patient treated with antithyroid drugs. V is TRBV30 and J is TRBJ2-2; 9 bases are a match to TRBD2. The CDR3 sequence is CAWRRGGSNTGELFF. The CDR3 nucleotides read TGTGCCTGGAGGCGGGGGGGCTCGAACACCGGGGAGCTGTTTTTT.